These T cell receptor beta chains were read from a single sample in a study of regulatory T cells in long-lasting Graves disease. TCRdb ran MiXCR on the multiplex PCR reads and lists one entry per CDR3 protein. The profile covers under 250,000 distinct CDR3 sequences, with roughly 18% appearing a single time and approximately 12% taken by the ten largest. These data were also reused for a study on T cells in Graves' hyperthyroidism and ophthalmopathy.

The sequences come from peripheral blood mononuclear cells (PBMCs), collected at new diagnosis, from a patient treated with antithyroid drugs. The origin of the receptors is a woman aged 25 to 45 with Graves disease. Each CDR3 is given with its conserved first and last residue. The D gene is left open where the match is weak. For some rows the clone size is stated as once, few or many, or as a class when expanded; others skip it.

d_gene	abundance	j_gene	v_gene	CDR3aa	CDR3nt
NA	NA	TRBJ2-5	TRBV5-1	CASSQDTLGMAAQETQYF	TGCGCCAGCAGCCAAGATACCTTGGGAATGGCGGCCCAAGAGACCCAGTACTTC
NA	once	TRBJ1-6	TRBV2	CASSDRTRNSPLHF	TGTGCCAGCAGTGACAGGACGAGGAATTCACCCCTCCACTTT
NA	few	TRBJ1-2	TRBV11-3	CASSFPDSSNYGYTF	TGTGCCAGCAGCTTCCCAGACAGTTCTAACTATGGCTACACCTTC
NA	few	TRBJ1-1	TRBV12-3/TRBV12-4	CASSLPGRPEASF	TGTGCCAGCAGTTTACCGGGGAGGCCTGAAGCTTCCTTT
NA	NA	TRBJ2-6	TRBV15	CATSPLKEGRVLTF	TGTGCCACCAGCCCTCTCAAGGAGGGGCGCGTCCTGACTTTC
NA	many	TRBJ1-4	TRBV27	CASSFLTLLGEKLFF	TGTGCCAGCAGTTTTTTAACGTTACTGGGAGAAAAACTGTTTTTT
TRBD2	many	TRBJ2-1	TRBV6-5	CASSYRAVGGKNNEQFF	TGTGCCAGCAGTTACCGTGCCGTGGGAGGGAAGAACAATGAGCAGTTCTTC
NA	many	TRBJ1-1	TRBV18	CASSQRENTEAFF	TGTGCCAGCTCACAAAGGGAGAACACTGAAGCTTTCTTT
NA	few	TRBJ2-1	TRBV4-1	CASSQVATYYNEQFF	TGCGCCAGCAGCCAAGTGGCAACCTACTACAATGAGCAGTTCTTC
NA	many	TRBJ2-5	TRBV5-1	CASSLLAAQGQETQYF	TGCGCCAGCAGCCTACTGGCCGCACAAGGGCAAGAGACCCAGTACTTC
NA	many	TRBJ2-1	TRBV5-6	CASRLGTPRNEQFF	TGTGCCAGCAGATTAGGGACTCCTCGAAATGAGCAGTTCTTC
NA	many	TRBJ1-1	TRBV6-1	CASSEWRVLEAEAFF	TGTGCCAGCAGTGAATGGCGGGTGCTCGAAGCTGAAGCTTTCTTT
NA	many	TRBJ1-1	TRBV12-3/TRBV12-4	CASSQGGWTEAFF	TGTGCCAGCAGTCAAGGGGGTTGGACTGAAGCTTTCTTT
NA	many	TRBJ1-5	TRBV24-1	CAIPGGSKGNQPQHF	TGTGCCATCCCTGGAGGGTCAAAGGGGAATCAGCCCCAGCATTTT
NA	NA	TRBJ1-2	TRBV3-1	CASSLTRGRGIYGYTF	TGTGCCAGCAGCCTTACGAGGGGCAGGGGTATCTATGGCTACACCTTC
TRBD1	many	TRBJ1-5	TRBV19	CATRDRRSGNQPQHF	TGTGCCACCCGGGACAGGCGATCGGGCAATCAGCCCCAGCATTTT
NA	many	TRBJ1-2	TRBV3-1	CASSQGQGRQGYGYTF	TGTGCCAGCAGCCAAGGGCAGGGACGTCAGGGGTATGGCTACACCTTC
NA	NA	TRBJ2-2	TRBV9	CASSVDNGGRGPGSCFF	NA
NA	NA	TRBJ2-1	TRBV19	CASTLERGERHEQFF	TGTGCCAGTACCCTAGAGAGGGGCGAACGCCATGAGCAGTTCTTC
NA	many	TRBJ2-7	TRBV10-3	CAISETDSYEQYF	TGTGCCATCAGTGAGACGGACTCCTACGAGCAGTACTTC
NA	many	TRBJ1-5	TRBV20-1	CSARKYLGSRNQPQHF	TGCAGTGCTAGGAAATACCTGGGCAGCCGAAATCAGCCCCAGCATTTT
NA	NA	TRBJ1-1	TRBV30	CARSRGRGGAFF	TGTGCCCGGAGTCGGGGGCGGGGAGGAGCTTTCTTT
NA	NA	TRBJ2-3	TRBV3-1	CASSHRDFGTDTQYF	TGTGCCAGCAGCCACAGAGACTTCGGCACAGATACGCAGTATTTT
TRBD2	many	TRBJ2-5	TRBV27	CASSWLAGGEETQYF	TGTGCCAGCAGTTGGCTAGCGGGGGGGGAAGAGACCCAGTACTTC
NA	many	TRBJ1-6	TRBV30	CAWSVGREGSPLHF	TGTGCCTGGAGTGTAGGTAGGGAGGGGTCACCCCTCCACTTT
NA	many	TRBJ2-3	TRBV2	CASSEHSQNTQYF	TGTGCCAGCAGTGAGCACTCCCAGAATACGCAGTATTTT
NA	many	TRBJ2-7	TRBV2	CASSERQGQYF	TGTGCCAGCAGTGAGAGGCAGGGGCAGTACTTC
TRBD2	many	TRBJ2-3	TRBV5-1	CASSLGTSGRVDTQYF	TGCGCCAGCAGCTTGGGGACTAGCGGGAGAGTGGATACGCAGTATTTT
NA	many	TRBJ2-7	TRBV2	CASSGPRVMAEQYF	TGTGCCAGCAGTGGACCCAGGGTTATGGCCGAGCAGTACTTC
NA	many	TRBJ2-4	TRBV3-1	CASSQDRPKNIQYF	TGTGCCAGCAGCCAAGATCGACCCAAAAACATTCAGTACTTC
NA	NA	TRBJ1-2	TRBV20-1	CSAAPEGGNYGYTF	TGCAGTGCCGCCCCTGAAGGAGGGAACTATGGCTACACCTTC
NA	many	TRBJ2-3	TRBV15	CAAGTDTQYF	TGTGCCGCCGGCACAGATACGCAGTATTTT
TRBD1	NA	TRBJ1-1	TRBV3-1	CASSQAGTGGTEAFF	TGTGCCAGCAGCCAAGCCGGGACAGGGGGCACTGAAGCTTTCTTT
NA	many	TRBJ2-1	TRBV11-3	CASSPGGPKKEQFF	TGTGCCAGCAGCCCCGGAGGGCCGAAGAAAGAGCAGTTCTTC
NA	many	TRBJ2-1	TRBV7-8	CASSFEFRAYNEQFF	TGTGCCAGCAGCTTTGAATTTCGGGCCTACAATGAGCAGTTCTTC